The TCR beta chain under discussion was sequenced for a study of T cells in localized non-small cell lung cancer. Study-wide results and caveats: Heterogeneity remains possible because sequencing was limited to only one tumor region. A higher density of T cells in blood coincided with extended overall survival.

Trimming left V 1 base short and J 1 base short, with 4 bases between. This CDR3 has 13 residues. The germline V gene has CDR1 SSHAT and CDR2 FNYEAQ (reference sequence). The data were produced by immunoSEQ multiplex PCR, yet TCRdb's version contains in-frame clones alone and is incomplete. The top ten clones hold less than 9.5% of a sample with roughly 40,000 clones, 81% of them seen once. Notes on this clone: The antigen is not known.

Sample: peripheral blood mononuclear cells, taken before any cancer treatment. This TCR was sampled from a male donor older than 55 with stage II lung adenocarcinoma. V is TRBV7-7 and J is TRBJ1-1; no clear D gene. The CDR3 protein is CASSLGQNTEAFF. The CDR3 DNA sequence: TGTGCCAGCAGCTTAGGCCAGAACACTGAAGCTTTCTTT.